This T cell receptor beta chain was profiled in a study of blood T cell repertoires in COVID-19. For the study at large: The United States, Italy and Spain were the sources of the acute and convalescent COVID-19 samples. In each case, the material was cDNA or gDNA derived from T cells, B-cell-depleted T cells, or PBMCs.

Per the original data handling: Estimated nucleated cell counts came from reference gene primer amplification. Generated by immunoSEQ multiplex PCR, the TCRdb table keeps only in-frame clones and is missing some. The V and J calls and clone size were taken over from that table, and D and trimming were inferred from the DNA. The sample yields around 130,000 clones, roughly 80% seen once. With 7 bases removed from V and 4 bases from J, the gap between germline ends came to 13 bases. Germline V CDR1 and CDR2: MNHEY, SVGAGI. This CDR3 is built from 13 residues. This receptor was taken from a woman aged 60 to 75 with acute or convalescent COVID-19. The rearrangement uses TRBV6-5 and TRBJ1-1; the D gene is possibly TRBD1 (5 bases). The sample consisted of peripheral blood. CDR3 sequence: CASNRGSGTEAFF. For the CDR3, the DNA is TGTGCCAGCAATCGGGGGTCGGGCACTGAAGCTTTCTTT.